This T cell receptor beta chain was sequenced during a study of blood T cell repertoires in COVID-19. Sequencing used immunoSEQ multiplex PCR; TCRdb keeps in-frame clones, though not all of them. The data contain under 300,000 clones, roughly 80% of them seen just once; the ten biggest clones take up over 4.5%. The germline V gene has CDR1 SGHNT and CDR2 YYREEE (reference sequence). The CDR3 length is 18 residues. V lost 4 bases and J 0 bases, leaving 17 bases between the germline ends. The sample taken for sequencing was peripheral blood. This chain uses TRBV5-4 with TRBJ2-6; TRBD2 is a possible D gene (6 bases). The clonotype comes from a man in his sixties who had recovered from COVID-19. CDR3 protein: CASSTGPPRDSGANVLTF. Here the CDR3 DNA reads TGTGCCAGCAGCACCGGGCCCCCGCGGGACTCTGGGGCCAACGTCCTGACTTTC.